This T cell receptor beta chain was identified during a study of beta chain features in type 1 diabetes. Overall study findings and caveats: TCRB CDR3 length was moderately but significantly reduced in all four CD4+ subsets of Type 1 diabetes patients. Insertion counts at VDJ junctions were lower in type 1 diabetes patients, who also showed more deletions there.

The CDR3 has 16 amino acids. V gave up 0 bases and J gave up 6 bases; unmatched junction bases: 6. The germline V gene encodes CDR1 LGHNA and CDR2 YNFKEQ. In this sample, this clone turned up a few times. Its antigen is unidentified. The isolated RNA, all of it, was reverse transcribed, so expressed TCRB transcripts were what got sequenced. Repertoires were generated with immunoSEQ multiplex PCR, while TCRdb's copy carries only in-frame clones and drops some. The repertoire holds 550,000 to 850,000 clones, with around 15% as singletons. The sample comprised naive CD4+ T cells from blood. This receptor was identified in a man aged 18 to 29 with type 1 diabetes. This chain connects TRBV4-2 to TRBJ2-2, with 8 bases lining up with TRBD2. Here the CDR3 DNA reads TGTGCCAGCAGCCAAGAGGGGACTAGTGCTGCCGGGGAGCTGTTTTTT. Amino acids: CASSQEGTSAAGELFF.